A single TCR beta chain is shown here with its context. This sample stems from a study of blood T cell repertoires in COVID-19. Study as a whole: Specimens from acute and convalescent COVID-19 originated in the United States, Italy and Spain. The analysed material was cDNA or gDNA that came from T cells, B-cell-depleted T cells, or PBMCs.

Germline V gives CDR1 LGHDT, CDR2 YNNKEL (reference sequence). Trimming took 1 base from V and 3 from J, leaving 4 bases between them. The CDR3 has 12 amino acids. As processed by the authors: Amplification of reference gene primers provided the estimated nucleated cell counts. The protocol was immunoSEQ multiplex PCR, while the TCRdb copy is restricted to in-frame clones and leaves out a portion. The V and J calls and clone size were taken over from that table, and D and trimming were inferred from the DNA. The profile shows about 230,000 clones, 84% of them singletons. The specimen was peripheral blood. The TCR was taken from a middle-aged man who had recovered from COVID-19. The chain is built from TRBV3-1 (or the pseudogene TRBV3-2) and TRBJ2-7; no definite D call. As DNA, the CDR3 is TGTGCCAGCAGCCAAGGCAGCTACGAGCAGTACTTC. This translates into CASSQGSYEQYF.